Given below is one T cell receptor (beta chain) in context. The data were taken from a study of CD8 T cells in Susac syndrome. Germline CDR1 is SGHDT and CDR2 is YYEEEE. Trimming removed 0 bases from V and 1 base from J, with 7 bases in between. There are 14 residues in the CDR3. TCR beta sequencing covered blood CD8+ and CD4+ T cells. Random hexamers were used to reverse transcribe the RNA input (roughly 0.5 to 1 ug). TCRdb itself ran the immunoSEQ multiplex PCR reads through MiXCR, one entry per CDR3 protein. The data show roughly 80,000 distinct CDR3 sequences, with about 91% seen just once and under 0.65% held by the top ten.

The sequence derives from a human donor with multiple sclerosis. The V gene is TRBV5-6, the J gene TRBJ1-1, with D maybe TRBD1 (5 bases). Specimen: CD8+ T cells from PBMCs. This CDR3 reads CASSLAQENTEAFF. CDR3 bases: TGTGCCAGCAGCTTGGCACAGGAGAACACTGAAGCTTTCTTT.